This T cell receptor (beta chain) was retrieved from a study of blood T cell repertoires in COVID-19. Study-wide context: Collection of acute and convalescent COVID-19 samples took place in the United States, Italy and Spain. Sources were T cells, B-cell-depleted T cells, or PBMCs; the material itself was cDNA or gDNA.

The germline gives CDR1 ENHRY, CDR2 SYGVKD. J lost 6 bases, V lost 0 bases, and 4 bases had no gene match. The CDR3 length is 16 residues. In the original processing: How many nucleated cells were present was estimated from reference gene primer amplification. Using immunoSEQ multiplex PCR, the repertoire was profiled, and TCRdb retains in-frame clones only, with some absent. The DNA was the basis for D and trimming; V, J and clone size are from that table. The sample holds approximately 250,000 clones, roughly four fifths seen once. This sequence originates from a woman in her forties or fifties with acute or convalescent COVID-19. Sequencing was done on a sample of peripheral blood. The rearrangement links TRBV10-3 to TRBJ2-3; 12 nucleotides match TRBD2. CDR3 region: CAISESASGRDDTQYF. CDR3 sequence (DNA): TGTGCCATCAGTGAGTCGGCTAGCGGGAGGGACGATACGCAGTATTTT.